The present T cell receptor beta chain was sequenced within a study of long-term antiretroviral therapy in people with HIV. Points from the study as a whole: Whichever time point was examined, clones expanded before ART dominated the repertoire. Diversity remained lower than transplant donor controls, even though it increased after ART.

As concerns this clone: Antigen specificity is unknown.

CDR1 SGHVS and CDR2 FQNEAQ come from the germline V gene. The CDR3 is 16 amino acids. The V end was cut by 4 bases, the J end by 6 bases, with 21 bases between. Running of the v3.0 immunoSEQ assay took place at survey level. Here immunoSEQ multiplex PCR was the method, and the copy in TCRdb shows in-frame clones only, minus some. Of 17,000 or so clones in the sample, approximately 96% were seen once. Here the sequenced sample was unsorted PBMCs, taken 10 to 12 years after starting antiretroviral therapy. The V and J genes are TRBV7-8 and TRBJ1-1; TRBD1 is a possible D gene (5 bases). This TCR was recovered from a man aged 25-45 years with HIV. The CDR3 DNA is TGTGCCAGCAGCTCCCCCCGGGCAGGGATTTTGGCTGAAGCTTTCTTT. This gives the protein CASSSPRAGILAEAFF.